What follows describes a single TCR beta chain. Between the trimmed V and J ends, which lost 1 base and 6 bases, there was a span of 10 bases. The CDR3 length is 13 residues. The germline V gene has CDR1 SGHRS and CDR2 YFSETQ. The data were taken from a study of control samples from healthy donors and cancer patients. Measured with immunoSEQ multiplex PCR; TCRdb has only the in-frame clones, and not every one. The table has roughly 50,000 clones, 94% seen once. The chain combines TRBV5-1 with TRBJ1-2; D perhaps matches TRBD1 (5 bases). Sequencing was performed on blood. The TCR sequence derives from a man under 40 in good health. CDR3 loop: CASSLQGTDGYTF. CDR3 in DNA: TGCGCCAGCAGCTTGCAGGGTACAGATGGCTACACCTTC.